These 20 T cell receptor beta chains were sequenced from one sample in a study of blood T cell repertoires in COVID-19 (dated by TCRdb to the early 2020s). Library prep was done by the immunoSEQ multiplex PCR assay. TCRdb carries this immuneACCESS record with in-frame sequences only. Its versions omit some clonotypes, under half of them owing to an unresolved V gene in the studies checked, with the rest unexplained. The sample table holds roughly 450,000 clones, of which about 92% were seen once. The ten biggest clones cover more than 0.55% of the sample. The sample was PBMCs or T cells enriched from blood (not recorded which). The receptors come from a young man who had recovered from COVID-19.

This rearrangement joins TRBV19 to TRBJ1-4; D is possibly TRBD1 (5 bases). Per the germline V gene, CDR1 is LNHDA and CDR2 is SQIVND (reference sequence). The CDR3 sequence is 18 residues long. Trimming removed 3 bases at V and 4 bases at J, with 21 bases between. CDR3: CASSMVGRLRGYNEKLFF. Written as DNA, the CDR3 is TGTGCCAGTAGTATGGTCGGGAGATTGAGGGGATATAATGAAAAACTGTTTTTT.

V and J are TRBV27 and TRBJ2-1; 9 bases align to TRBD2. The CDR3 spans 15 residues. After removal of 7 bases from V and 1 base from J, the junction contained 5 bases not matched to a gene. Germline loops: CDR1 MNHEY, CDR2 SMNVEV (reference sequence). CDR3 in DNA: TGTGCCAGCATTACGACTAGCGGTTCCTACAATGAGCAGTTCTTC. Translation gives CASITTSGSYNEQFF.

The chain carries TRBV5-1 and TRBJ1-1, with D unresolved. Looked up from germline, CDR1 is SGHRS and CDR2 is YFSETQ. The CDR3 is made up of 13 amino acids. V was trimmed by 0 bases and J by 4 bases, leaving 7 bases between them. The CDR3 DNA is TGCGCCAGCAGCTTGGAGGAGAGCACTGAAGCTTTCTTT. It specifies CASSLEESTEAFF.

V usage is TRBV10-2 and J usage is TRBJ1-5, with D maybe TRBD1 (6 bases). This CDR3 contains 12 residues. V was clipped by 5 bases and J by 4 bases, with 6 bases between them. Germline CDR1 reads WSHSY; CDR2 reads SAAADI. The CDR3 region is CASSTGNQPQHF. DNA of the CDR3: TGCGCCAGCAGTACAGGGAATCAGCCCCAGCATTTT.

The chain couples TRBV3-1 (or the pseudogene TRBV3-2) to TRBJ1-1; 7 bases map to TRBD1. Germline CDR1 is LGHDT and CDR2 is YNNKEL (reference sequence). The V and J ends lost 8 bases and 1 base, in that order; junction bases with no gene match: 10. The CDR3 sequence is 15 residues long. The CDR3 here is CASRANRGANTEAFF. The CDR3 DNA sequence: TGTGCCAGCCGCGCAAACAGGGGTGCGAACACTGAAGCTTTCTTT.

The chain employs TRBV7-9 and TRBJ2-3; tentative D call: TRBD2 (5 bases). Trimming left V 5 bases short and J 5 bases short, with 11 bases between. CDR1 is SEHNR and CDR2 is FQNEAQ in the germline V gene (reference sequence). The CDR3 contains 13 residues. The CDR3 reads CASSSAAVDTQYF. The DNA for the CDR3 is TGTGCCAGCAGCAGCGCAGCGGTAGATACGCAGTATTTT.

DNA for the CDR3: TGTGCCAGCAGTGAATTGGGAGGGGTCGGTGAAAAACTGTTTTTT. Residues: CASSELGGVGEKLFF. The J gene is TRBJ1-4, the V gene TRBV6-1; TRBD1 might be the D (5 bases). The V gene lost 2 bases and the J gene lost 7 bases, with 14 bases spanning the gap. CDR3 length equals 15 residues. Looked up from germline, CDR1 is MNHNS and CDR2 is SASEGT.

The CDR3 nucleotides read TGCGCCAGCAGCTTGCCGGGTGGGAATTCACCCCTCCACTTT. Translating it yields CASSLPGGNSPLHF. The chain links TRBV5-1 to TRBJ1-6, with D unresolved. Germline lookup yields CDR1 SGHRS and CDR2 YFSETQ. V lost 1 base and J 7 bases, leaving 9 bases between the germline ends. This CDR3 has 14 amino acids.

The rearrangement links TRBV5-1 to TRBJ2-7; TRBD2 matches 9 bases. The CDR3 contains 14 residues. Losses at the gene ends were 0 bases for V and 9 bases for J; bases not matched to a gene: 7. Germline CDR1 SGHRS, CDR2 YFSETQ. CDR3 DNA sequence: TGCGCCAGCAGCTTGGAAGGTCTAGCGGGGATGCAGTACTTC. Its protein is CASSLEGLAGMQYF.

The chain links TRBV7-8 to TRBJ1-2, with D uncertain. This CDR3 is built from 13 residues. V was shortened by 5 bases and J by 8 bases, with 15 bases between the two germline ends. Germline V gene lookup returns CDR1 SGHVS and CDR2 FQNEAQ. CDR3 nucleotides: TGTGCCAGCAGCCTACCCCACGTTCGGGGCTACACCTTC. This codes for CASSLPHVRGYTF. Looking up the rest from reference TRBV7-8 and TRBJ1-2 gives the full variable domain: GAGVSQSPRYKVAKRGQDVALRCDPISGHVSLFWYQQALGQGPEFLTYFQNEAQLDKSGLPSDRFFAERPEGSVSTLKIQRTQQEDSAVYLCASSLPHVRGYTFGSGTRLTVV.

V gene TRBV12-5 combines with J gene TRBJ1-3, with a possible D match to TRBD1 (6 bases). Trimming took off 2 bases at V and 0 bases at J, with 14 bases between the two ends. Germline V gives CDR1 LGHNT, CDR2 FRNRAP. There are 17 residues in the CDR3. The CDR3 here is CASGLLPTGYSGNTIYF. CDR3 DNA sequence: TGTGCTAGTGGTTTGCTCCCTACAGGGTACTCTGGAAACACCATATATTTT.

The V and J genes are TRBV7-8 and TRBJ2-2; 9 bases fit TRBD2. The germline CDR1 and CDR2 sequences are SGHVS and FQNEAQ. Germline trimming cut 5 bases from V and 5 bases from J; bases unmatched to any gene: 6. CDR3 length: 15 amino acids. This CDR3 is CASSPAGGGTGELFF. The CDR3 DNA reads as TGTGCCAGCAGCCCAGCGGGGGGAGGAACCGGGGAGCTGTTTTTT.

The V and J genes are TRBV4-1 and TRBJ1-6, with D uncertain. V gave up 1 base and J gave up 7 bases, with 11 bases separating them. Germline-derived CDR1 and CDR2 are MGHRA and YSYEKL. There are 15 residues in the CDR3. The CDR3 DNA sequence: TGCGCCAGCAGCCAAGTTATGGACTCAAATTCACCCCTCCACTTT. Protein sequence: CASSQVMDSNSPLHF.

V usage is TRBV6-1 and J usage is TRBJ2-7, with TRBD2 matching 9 bases. V lost 2 bases to trimming and J lost 2 bases; unmatched junction nucleotides: 4. CDR1 is MNHNS and CDR2 is SASEGT in the germline V gene. This CDR3 region has 15 residues. The CDR3 DNA sequence: TGTGCCAGCAGTGAACTAGCGGGGACCACCTACGAGCAGTACTTC. Translating gives CASSELAGTTYEQYF.

This clone appeared once. This chain connects TRBV9 to TRBJ2-7, with 10 bases matching TRBD2. This CDR3 region has 16 residues. The V gene's germline CDR1 is SGDLS and CDR2 YYNGEE. Germline trimming cut 3 bases from V and 3 bases from J; bases unmatched to any gene: 9. This chain's CDR3 is CASSETPGLAVYEQYF. The CDR3 nucleotides read TGTGCCAGCAGCGAGACCCCCGGACTAGCGGTCTACGAGCAGTACTTC.

The V call is TRBV6-4, the J call TRBJ2-1, with a weak D call TRBD2 (5 bases). This CDR3 has 13 residues. Trimming left V 3 bases short and J 2 bases short, with 5 bases between. CDR1 and CDR2 (germline): MRHNA, SNTAGT. The CDR3 bases are TGTGCCAGCAGTGATAGCGCCTACAATGAGCAGTTCTTC. Encoded protein: CASSDSAYNEQFF.

With regard to this clone: An end of the junction differs from the germline gene, which may be a read error. The chain carries TRBV12-3 or TRBV12-4 and TRBJ1-1; a weak D match, TRBD1 (5 bases). The CDR3 is 13 amino acids. CDR3 sequence (DNA): TGTGCCAGCCTCCGGGGGTTGAACACCGAAGCTTTCTTT. It translates to CASLRGLNTEAFF.

V gene TRBV4-1 combines with J gene TRBJ2-3; possible D gene TRBD1, 5 bases. Germline V gene data show CDR1 as MGHRA and CDR2 as YSYEKL. There are 14 residues in the CDR3. The V gene lost 1 base and the J gene lost 2 bases, with 7 bases spanning the gap. The CDR3 coding sequence is TGCGCCAGCAGCCAAGGACAGATCACAGATACGCAGTATTTT. It codes for CASSQGQITDTQYF.

This clone appeared a single time. The genes are TRBV28 and TRBJ1-1; D may be TRBD1 (6 bases). Trimming removed 2 bases at V and 4 bases at J, with 14 bases between. Germline assignment: CDR1 MDHEN and CDR2 SYDVKM. CDR3 size: 15 residues. The CDR3 reads CASSLMGVQGTEAFF. CDR3 bases: TGTGCCAGCAGTTTAATGGGGGTACAGGGCACTGAAGCTTTCTTT. Complete variable domain (other parts from reference TRBV28 and TRBJ1-1): DVKVTQSSRYLVKRTGEKVFLECVQDMDHENMFWYRQDPGLGLRLIYFSYDVKMKEKGDIPEGYSVSREKKERFSLILESASTNQTSMYLCASSLMGVQGTEAFFGQGTRLTVV.

This CDR3 is CASNSWRGPKDEQFF. CDR3 coding DNA: TGTGCCAGCAACAGCTGGCGGGGACCGAAGGATGAGCAGTTCTTC. This chain connects TRBV7-9 to TRBJ2-1, with D perhaps matching TRBD2 (6 bases). CDR1 is SEHNR, CDR2 FQNEAQ, per germline (reference sequence). The CDR3 runs to 15 residues. Trimming removed 7 bases from V and 8 bases from J, with 21 bases in between.